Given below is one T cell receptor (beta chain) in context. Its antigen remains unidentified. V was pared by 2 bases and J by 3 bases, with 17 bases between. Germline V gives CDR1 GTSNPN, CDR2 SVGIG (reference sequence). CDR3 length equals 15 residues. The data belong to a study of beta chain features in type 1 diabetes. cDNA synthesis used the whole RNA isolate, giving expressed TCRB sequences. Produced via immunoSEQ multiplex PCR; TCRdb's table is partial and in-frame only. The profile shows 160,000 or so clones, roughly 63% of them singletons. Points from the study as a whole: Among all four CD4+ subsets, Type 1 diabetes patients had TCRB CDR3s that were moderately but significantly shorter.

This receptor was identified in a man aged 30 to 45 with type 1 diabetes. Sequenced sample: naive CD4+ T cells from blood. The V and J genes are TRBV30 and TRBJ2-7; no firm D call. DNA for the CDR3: TGTGCCTGGAGTCGAGGAGATCAGAATCTCTACGAGCAGTACTTC. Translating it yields CAWSRGDQNLYEQYF.